This is a list of T cell receptor beta chains from one sample in a study of CD8 T cells in Susac syndrome. TCRdb re-derived calls from the immunoSEQ multiplex PCR reads in MiXCR, one entry per CDR3 protein. Of 95,000 to 150,000 distinct CDR3 sequences detected, 80% to 95% appear once; the ten largest clones hold approximately 0.31%. Material for sequencing was CD8+ T cells from PBMCs. All receptors come from a human donor with multiple sclerosis. Each CDR3 is given with its conserved first and last residue. D genes are given only for firm matches. Size is stated for part of the rows, as once, few or many counts, or as a class when the clone is expanded.

>TRBJ2-3|-|TRBD1|TRBV4-1
CASSQDLPDRVGGTQYF
TGCGCCAGCAGCCAAGATCTTCCGGACAGGGTGGGGGGTACGCAGTATTTT
>TRBJ2-3|-|-|TRBV19
CATWDSLTDTQYF
TGTGCCACATGGGACTCCCTAACAGATACGCAGTATTTT
>TRBJ2-1|-|-|TRBV5-6
CASSLGGTSYNEQFF
TGTGCCAGCAGCTTGGGGGGGACCTCCTACAATGAGCAGTTCTTC
>TRBJ2-7|-|-|TRBV4-1
CASSRIPGSSYEQYF
TGCGCCAGCAGCCGTATCCCCGGGTCCTCCTACGAGCAGTACTTC
>TRBJ2-1|once|TRBD2|TRBV7-6
CASSPALAGGPYNEQFF
TGTGCCAGCAGCCCCGCCCTTGCGGGAGGCCCCTACAATGAGCAGTTCTTC
>TRBJ2-3|-|-|TRBV7-9
CASTDAGVPTDTQYF
TGTGCCAGCACCGATGCAGGGGTCCCCACAGATACGCAGTATTTT
>TRBJ2-3|-|-|TRBV19
CASSIVGTDTQYF
TGTGCCAGTAGTATAGTGGGCACAGATACGCAGTATTTT
>TRBJ2-7|-|-|TRBV4-1
CASSQGQAYEQYF
TGCGCCAGCAGCCAAGGACAGGCCTACGAGCAGTACTTC
>TRBJ1-1|-|-|TRBV6-1
CASSADSGTEAFF
TGTGCCAGCAGTGCTGACAGTGGTACTGAAGCTTTCTTT
>TRBJ1-2|-|-|TRBV9
CASSTFSTGYTF
TGTGCCAGCAGCACCTTCTCCACCGGCTACACCTTC
>TRBJ1-5|-|-|TRBV4-1
CASSQELGLNQPQHF
TGCGCCAGCAGCCAAGAATTGGGCCTAAATCAGCCCCAGCATTTT
>TRBJ2-4|-|TRBD2|TRBV20-1
CSASPGGREGKNIQYF
TGCAGTGCTAGCCCCGGGGGGCGGGAGGGCAAAAACATTCAGTACTTC
>TRBJ2-1|-|-|TRBV7-2
CASSLASGNEQFF
TGTGCCAGCAGCTTAGCTTCGGGAAATGAGCAGTTCTTC
>TRBJ2-4|-|-|TRBV27
CASSPHPGPPRAIQYF
TGTGCCAGCAGTCCCCACCCGGGACCCCCAAGGGCTATTCAGTACTTC
>TRBJ1-2|-|-|TRBV27
CASSFTGLRGYTF
TGTGCCAGCAGTTTCACAGGGCTTCGGGGCTACACCTTC
>TRBJ2-2|-|TRBD1|TRBV24-1
CATSDLPGTGDRIANTGELFF
TGTGCCACCAGTGATTTGCCCGGGACAGGGGATAGGATCGCGAACACCGGGGAGCTGTTTTTT
>TRBJ2-7|-|-|TRBV6-1
CASSPPPGNSDEQYF
TGTGCCAGCAGTCCCCCCCCAGGGAATTCAGACGAGCAGTACTTC
>TRBJ2-1|-|TRBD2|TRBV10-3
CATKTSFSSYNEQFF
TGTGCCACCAAGACTAGCTTTAGCTCCTACAATGAGCAGTTCTTC
>TRBJ2-3|once|TRBD2|TRBV15
CATGAVGGRTPDTQYF
TGTGCCACCGGCGCGGTGGGCGGGAGGACACCCGATACGCAGTATTTT